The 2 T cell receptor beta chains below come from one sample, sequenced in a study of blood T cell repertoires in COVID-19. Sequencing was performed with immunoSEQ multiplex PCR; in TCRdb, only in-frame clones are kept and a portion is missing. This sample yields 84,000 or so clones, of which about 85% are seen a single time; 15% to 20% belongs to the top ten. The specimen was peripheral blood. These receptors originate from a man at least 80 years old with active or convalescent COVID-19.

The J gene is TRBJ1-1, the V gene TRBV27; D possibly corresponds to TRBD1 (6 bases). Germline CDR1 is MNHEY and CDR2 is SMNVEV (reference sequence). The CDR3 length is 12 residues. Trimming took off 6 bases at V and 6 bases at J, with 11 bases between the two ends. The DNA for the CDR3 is TGTGCCAGCAGAATCAGGGGCTCTGAAGCTTTCTTT. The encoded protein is CASRIRGSEAFF.

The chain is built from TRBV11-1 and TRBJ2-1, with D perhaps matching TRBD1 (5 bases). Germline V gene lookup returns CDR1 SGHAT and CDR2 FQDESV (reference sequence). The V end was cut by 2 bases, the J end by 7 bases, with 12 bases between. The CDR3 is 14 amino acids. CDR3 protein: CASSLLGRTNEQFF. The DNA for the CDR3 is TGTGCCAGCAGCTTATTAGGCAGGACAAATGAGCAGTTCTTC.